This T cell receptor (beta chain) was sequenced for a study of T cells in Graves' hyperthyroidism and ophthalmopathy. CDR3 length equals 11 residues. Germline assignment: CDR1 SQVTM and CDR2 ANQGSEA. Trimming took off 8 bases at V and 2 bases at J, with 9 bases between the two ends. It was RNA transcripts that yielded the amplified TCR beta CDR3 regions. HTBI primers were used for first-round RT-PCR of the TCR CDR3. Each CDR3 protein is one row after TCRdb ran MiXCR on the multiplex PCR reads. The repertoire has 500,000 to 800,000 distinct CDR3 sequences, about 45% of them found once; the top ten carry about 7%.

This rearrangement joins TRBV29-1 to TRBJ1-2; D not certain. The specimen was peripheral blood or thyroid tissue (not recorded which). The receptor was derived from an adult man with Graves' disease, either hyperthyroidism or ophthalmopathy (not recorded which). CDR3 protein: CSPGRNYGYTF. The CDR3 DNA is TGCAGCCCAGGACGGAACTATGGCTACACCTTC.